This entry lists 5 T cell receptor beta chains sequenced from one sample in a study of OX40 agonist ivuxolimab in advanced cancers. Libraries were prepared by immunoSEQ multiplex PCR; TCRdb keeps only in-frame clonotypes and omits some of them. The sample records about 20,000 clones, 86% being singletons. This sample comprised CD4+ or CD8+ T cells sorted from blood, obtained in a trial of the OX40 agonist ivuxolimab. These receptors all stem from an adult with an advanced solid tumor such as melanoma, head and neck, liver or kidney cancer.

The genes are TRBV27 and TRBJ2-3; D uncertain. Trimming stripped 7 bases from V and 0 bases from J, with 2 bases between. CDR3 length: 11 amino acids. Germline V CDR1 and CDR2: MNHEY, SMNVEV (reference sequence). This CDR3 reads CASKSTDTQYF. The CDR3 DNA is TGTGCCAGCAAGAGCACAGATACGCAGTATTTT.

The chain employs TRBV6-6 and TRBJ2-5; TRBD2 might be the D (6 bases). Matching the DNA end better, TRBJ2-7 makes the J call doubtful. The CDR3 is made up of 12 amino acids. Germline V CDR1 and CDR2: MNHNY, SVGAGI (reference sequence). CDR3 DNA: TGTGCCAGCAGTTCGGGACTCTACGAGCAGTACTTC. Translated, it gives CASSSGLYEQYF.

The CDR3: CASSYRGQGRGELFF. In nucleotides, the CDR3 is TGTGCCAGCAGCTACCGGGGACAGGGGCGCGGGGAGCTGTTTTTT. The chain employs TRBV13 and TRBJ2-2; 10 positions match TRBD1. This CDR3 region has 15 residues. Germline values: CDR1 PRHDT, CDR2 FYEKMQ (reference sequence). V shed 4 bases, J shed 7 bases, and the junction held 6 bases outside the gene matches.

The V gene is TRBV4-2, the J gene TRBJ2-6; D is undetermined. The CDR3 covers 15 residues. The germline V gene encodes CDR1 LGHNA and CDR2 YNFKEQ. V lost 0 bases to trimming and J lost 1 base, with 4 bases between them. The CDR3 DNA is TGTGCCAGCAGCCAAGAGAAGTCTGGGGCCAACGTCCTGACTTTC. It yields the protein CASSQEKSGANVLTF.

This clone was seen just once. The J gene is TRBJ1-3, the V gene TRBV9; no definite D call. The CDR3 has 15 amino acids. Trimming removed 0 bases at V and 1 base at J, with 8 bases between. Germline V gives CDR1 SGDLS, CDR2 YYNGEE. This CDR3 is CASSVAEGSGNTIYF. The CDR3, as DNA: TGTGCCAGCAGCGTAGCTGAAGGATCTGGAAACACCATATATTTT.